These 20 T cell receptor beta chains originate from one sample sequenced in a study of T cell responses to AZD1222 COVID-19 vaccine. Here immunoSEQ multiplex PCR was the method, and the copy in TCRdb shows in-frame clones only, minus some. The table records about 140,000 clones, around 93% of them present only once. This sample comprised peripheral blood, obtained 28 days after the second AZD1222 dose. Source of these receptors: an adult who received the AZD1222 COVID-19 vaccine.

This chain uses TRBV6-5 with TRBJ1-1; D possibly corresponds to TRBD1 (5 bases). The CDR3 is 15 residues long. Germline V gives CDR1 MNHEY, CDR2 SVGAGI. Deletions cut 1 base from V and 8 bases from J, with 17 bases between. The CDR3 here is CASSYFGRGRGEAFF. CDR3 in DNA: TGTGCCAGCAGTTACTTCGGTAGGGGAAGAGGAGAAGCTTTCTTT.

J is TRBJ2-2 and V is TRBV28; no clear D gene. The V end was cut by 2 bases, the J end by 8 bases, with 9 bases between. CDR1 MDHEN and CDR2 SYDVKM come from the germline V gene. The CDR3 spans 13 residues. The CDR3 DNA reads TGTGCCAGCAGTTTAGGGTCCACAGGGGAGCTGTTTTTT. Its protein is CASSLGSTGELFF.

This chain links TRBV7-3 with TRBJ1-6; D call uncertain. Germline CDR1 reads SGHTA; CDR2 reads FQGTGA. This CDR3 region has 16 residues. V lost 1 base and J lost 5, with 12 bases in between. The CDR3 DNA follows: TGTGCCAGCAGCTTAAATTCCCCAGGAAATAATTCACCCCTCCACTTT. This codes for CASSLNSPGNNSPLHF.

The chain is built from TRBV5-1 and TRBJ1-1, with D possibly TRBD1 on 5 matching bases. Trimming left V 4 bases short and J 5 bases short, with 15 bases between. The CDR3 extends over 14 amino acids. Germline CDR1 and CDR2: SGHRS and YFSETQ. The CDR3, as DNA: TGCGCCAGCAGCGTCGACAGCCGGGGGACTGAAGCTTTCTTT. Amino acids: CASSVDSRGTEAFF.

The V gene is TRBV4-3, the J gene TRBJ2-1, with D unresolved. Trimming shortened V by 2 bases and J by 0 bases, and 8 bases separated the two germline ends. Germline V gene lookup returns CDR1 LGHNA and CDR2 YSLEER. The CDR3 consists of 15 residues. DNA for the CDR3: TGCGCCAGCAGCCAAACACGGTCCTCCTACAATGAGCAGTTCTTC. It codes for CASSQTRSSYNEQFF.

The CDR3 DNA follows: TGTGCCTGGCGGGTGGGACAGGGCTACTTTGAAGCTTTCTTT. Translating gives CAWRVGQGYFEAFF. The chain is built from TRBV30 and TRBJ1-1; 9 bases align to TRBD1. This CDR3 is built from 14 residues. The junction had 11 bases not matched to a gene; V was cut back by 5 bases and J by 7 bases. Per germline, CDR1 GTSNPN and CDR2 SVGIG (reference sequence).

This chain links TRBV7-8 with TRBJ2-3; either TRBD1 or TRBD2 may fit D (5 bases each). CDR1 SGHVS and CDR2 FQNEAQ come from the germline V gene. The germline V and J ends were trimmed by 5 bases and 2 bases, with 23 bases remaining between them. CDR3 size: 18 residues. CDR3 bases: TGTGCCAGCAGCATCACCCGCCGTGGGGGTCGGGACACAGATACGCAGTATTTT. Translation: CASSITRRGGRDTDTQYF.

The rearrangement links TRBV28 to TRBJ1-5; D unclear. The CDR3 is made up of 13 amino acids. With 8 bases removed from V and 0 bases from J, the gap between germline ends came to 8 bases. CDR1 MDHEN and CDR2 SYDVKM come from the germline V gene. This CDR3 is CASLRGSNQPQHF. CDR3 nucleotide sequence: TGTGCCAGCCTTCGGGGTAGCAATCAGCCCCAGCATTTT.

A single count supports this clone. The V call is TRBV19, the J call TRBJ1-1; D is undetermined. Per the germline V gene, CDR1 is LNHDA and CDR2 is SQIVND (reference sequence). The V end was cut by 1 base, the J end by 3 bases, with 12 bases between. The CDR3 is 15 residues long. Here the CDR3 reads CASSIGVRLDTEAFF. CDR3 DNA: TGTGCCAGTAGTATAGGGGTCCGACTGGACACTGAAGCTTTCTTT.

The DNA of the CDR3 is TGTGCCAGCAGTGATTGGGGTCGACCCCTCCACTTT. Amino acids: CASSDWGRPLHF. The J gene is TRBJ1-6, the V gene TRBV6-1; D uncertain. The CDR3 is made up of 12 amino acids. V shed 3 bases and J shed 12 bases, with 9 bases lying between them. Germline-derived CDR1 and CDR2 are MNHNS and SASEGT.

The J gene is TRBJ1-3, the V gene TRBV9; TRBD1 is a possible D gene (5 bases). Germline CDR1 SGDLS, CDR2 YYNGEE. V shed 0 bases and J shed 2 bases, with 6 bases lying between them. This CDR3 spans 14 amino acids. CDR3 nucleotides: TGTGCCAGCAGCGTAGGGGACCCTGGAAACACCATATATTTT. Amino acid sequence: CASSVGDPGNTIYF.

The chain couples TRBV18 to TRBJ1-3; D gene uncertain. The CDR3 is 13 residues long. Germline V gene sequence: CDR1 KGHSH, CDR2 LQKENI. Trimming stripped 2 bases from V and 8 bases from J, with 10 bases between. The DNA of the CDR3 is TGTGCCAGCTCACCAGAAGAGGGTTACACCATATATTTT. It encodes CASSPEEGYTIYF.

This sequence joins TRBV6-1 and TRBJ2-1; D not certain. V was shortened by 4 bases and J by 7 bases, with 23 bases between the two germline ends. The CDR3 extends over 17 amino acids. Germline V CDR1 and CDR2: MNHNS, SASEGT. The CDR3 DNA is TGTGCCAGCAGTGTCCTCTCGGTAGGACCTAACATAAATGAGCAGTTCTTC. This codes for CASSVLSVGPNINEQFF.

The chain is built from TRBV29-1 and TRBJ1-1; maybe TRBD1 (6 bases). V lost 7 bases and J lost 6, with 24 bases in between. Germline V gene data show CDR1 as SQVTM and CDR2 as ANQGSEA. The CDR3 is 15 amino acids. The CDR3 loop reads CSAMLKQGGSAEAFF. DNA for the CDR3: TGCAGCGCTATGCTTAAACAGGGCGGATCGGCTGAAGCTTTCTTT.

The chain is built from TRBV10-1 and TRBJ1-1; D call uncertain. This CDR3 region has 13 residues. Germline V gives CDR1 WNHNN, CDR2 SYGVQD (reference sequence). Trimming shortened V by 3 bases and J by 4 bases, and 9 bases separated the two germline ends. The CDR3 DNA sequence: TGCGCCAGCAGTGACGGGTTTCGCACTGAAGCTTTCTTT. Amino acids: CASSDGFRTEAFF.

The chain links TRBV7-2 to TRBJ2-5, with TRBD1 matching 7 bases. Germline V CDR1 and CDR2: SGHTA, FQGNSA. The CDR3 runs to 15 residues. V shed 1 base, J shed 5 bases, and the junction held 7 bases outside the gene matches. CDR3 sequence: CASSLVTGTLETQYF. The CDR3 DNA is TGTGCCAGCAGCTTAGTGACAGGGACCTTGGAGACCCAGTACTTC.

The J gene is TRBJ2-6, the V gene TRBV9; D might be TRBD1 (6 bases). The germline V gene encodes CDR1 SGDLS and CDR2 YYNGEE. The length of the CDR3 is 15 residues. The V gene lost 5 bases and the J gene lost 4 bases, with 13 bases spanning the gap. CDR3 DNA: TGTGCCAGCAGTGCCAGGGGAACCGGGGCCAACGTCCTGACTTTC. This codes for CASSARGTGANVLTF.

V is TRBV2 and J is TRBJ1-6; tentative D call: TRBD1 (6 bases). Germline CDR1 and CDR2: SNHLY and FYNNEI. This CDR3 is built from 16 residues. Trimming took off 6 bases at V and 0 bases at J, with 12 bases between the two ends. CDR3 DNA: TGTGCCAGCAGGAAGGACAGAAGCTCCTATAATTCACCCCTCCACTTT. Translating it yields CASRKDRSSYNSPLHF.

V gene TRBV27 combines with J gene TRBJ1-5; D unclear. Germline values: CDR1 MNHEY, CDR2 SMNVEV (reference sequence). Trimming removed 3 bases from V and 1 base from J, with 7 bases in between. The CDR3 totals 14 residues. The CDR3 here is CASSLHGSNQPQHF. Written as DNA, the CDR3 is TGTGCCAGCAGTTTGCACGGCAGCAATCAGCCCCAGCATTTT.

The chain is built from TRBV28 and TRBJ2-5; 7 nucleotides agree with TRBD2. This CDR3 spans 17 amino acids. Germline values: CDR1 MDHEN, CDR2 SYDVKM. Germline trimming cut 6 bases from V and 3 bases from J; bases unmatched to any gene: 16. The CDR3: CASSDGTTQEIEETQYF. The CDR3 coding sequence is TGTGCCAGCAGCGACGGGACTACCCAGGAGATAGAAGAGACCCAGTACTTC.